This T cell receptor beta chain came from a study of shared clonotypes between healthy human individuals (dated by TCRdb to about 2020). General notes on the study: A couple of women and three men aged 18 to 49 years were included in the cohort. Different laboratories and diverse techniques were used to prepare libraries and sequence TCR repertoires, to increase sequencing depth and limit assay-specific biases. Blood TCR repertoires of about five healthy adults were deeply sequenced to estimate repertoire size and the extent of clonotype sharing between individuals. For each donor, three plates each were used for CD4 naive and CD4 memory, two plates were used for CD8 naive, and one plate was used for CD8 memory. Per donor, leukapheresis produced somewhere between about 0.8 and 9 billion PBMCs. The paper's findings and limits, for the study overall: Even with the large sequencing depth, rarefaction of the sorted-subset datasets indicated that sequencing was incomplete. The small number of donors limited the genetic and exposure-history diversity represented. Naive subsets generally had larger estimated clonotype richness than memory subsets did. Pairwise subsampling indicated that sequencing depth was expected to affect the degree of clonotype sharing among donors. Sharing across a handful of donors was observed for roughly 5.4% of naive CD4, less than 4% of naive CD8, over 2% of memory CD4, and around 0.4% of memory CD8 clonotypes. Only blood was sampled, and tissue TCR repertoires likely differ from those in blood. Higher generation probabilities were observed for clonotypes shared by all four sorted-subset donors than for non-shared clonotypes.

Of note for this clone: Its antigen remains unidentified. The sample holds no much larger clone one base away, and base qualities are not on file.

Using the deep immunoSEQ assay, multiplex PCR amplified TCR CDR3 regions from genomic DNA. Extracted genomic DNA from each cell subset was distributed evenly across all wells of several immunoSEQ 96-well plates, and each plate was treated as a replicate. For sorted subsets, each replicate PCR was loaded with approximately 200 ng genomic DNA, equivalent to roughly 30,000 T cell genomes. The purified libraries were quantified using a Qubit 3.0 fluorometer, sized with a Bioanalyzer 2100, and then quantified again using the KAPA Library Quantification kit. Each immunoSEQ 96-well plate was sequenced on its own single-read 150-cycle Illumina NextSeq 550 flow cell. On the authors' methods: Because the immunoSEQ output included only junctional sequences and no quality scores, the filtering could not be the same as the filtering used for full-length reads. To assign V/J genes and CDR3, sequences were annotated using PyIR, a Python wrapper for IgBLAST v1.9, with IMGT germline references. Reads were removed for weak V/J assignments (E-value above 1e-6), missing CDR3, stop codons, out-of-frame junctions, or ambiguous translated residues. V3J clonotypes were defined as sequences sharing the same inferred V gene, J gene, and CDR3 amino acid sequence. Percentage overlap between repertoires was calculated by dividing the number of shared unique clonotypes by the size of the smaller repertoire. Repertoire richness was assessed with RTK rarefaction, the Chao1 estimator, and Recon v2.1 estimates of unobserved clonotypes. For all TCRbeta clonotypes obtained by the gDNA method from several donors, generation probabilities were computed with OLGA. Entries here come from immuneACCESS through TCRdb and include only in-frame sequences with V and J called. Some clones fail to appear in such tables; in the studies checked, an unresolved V gene covers under half of the shortfall, and the cause of the remainder is unknown. Clonal size and the V and J genes are those of that table, whereas D and trimming came from the DNA. The sample data list 2 million to 2.5 million clones, and roughly 90% of these were observed just once. In total, the top ten clones hold approximately 0.41% of the sample.

The V end loses 10 bases and the J end loses 6 bases, and a stretch of 15 bases separates them. Spanning cysteine to phenylalanine, the CDR3 consists of 13 amino acids. The entry retains the CDR3 DNA only, 39 bases that are in frame from base 1. The CDR1 and CDR2 encoded by the germline V gene are SGHVS and FNYEAQ. Healthy HIV-negative adults with no recently reported acute infections or vaccinations were included as donors. All donors were Caucasian adults living in Nashville, Tennessee, USA. Magnetic negative selection was used to enrich CD4+ T cells, after which naive cells were positively selected on CD45RA and the negative fraction became the memory subset. After blood collection by leukapheresis, PBMCs were isolated using Ficoll-Histopaque density gradient centrifugation and then cryopreserved in the vapor phase of liquid nitrogen. Analytical flow cytometry was used to check the purity and quantity of every magnetically sorted T cell population. Genomic DNA was isolated from every sorted fraction and measured by UV absorbance on a Nanodrop 2000c.

The sequenced sample consisted of naive CD4+ T cells from PBMCs. The cell subset or site label, as the study defines it: CD45RA+ positively selected. In this chain, TRBV7-6 is recombined with TRBJ2-2; no D gene call is confident. This receptor was identified in a man between 18 and 29 years old in good health. Some clones in this sample may be carry-over from other donors' samples. CDR3 sequence: CATQANIAGELFF. The DNA sequence is TGTGCCACCCAAGCGAATATCGCCGGGGAGCTGTTTTTT.